This TCR beta chain was found in a study of blood T cell repertoires in COVID-19. Turning to the study itself: PBMCs, B-cell-depleted T cells, or T cells provided the cDNA or gDNA that made up the material.

Germline V CDR1 and CDR2: SGHVS, FQNEAQ. With 0 bases removed from V and 4 bases from J, the gap between germline ends came to 10 bases. This CDR3 comprises 15 residues. Authors' data handling: The assay estimated nucleated cells by amplifying reference gene primers. The data were produced by immunoSEQ multiplex PCR, yet TCRdb's version contains in-frame clones alone and is incomplete. The V and J calls and the clone size are those of that table, but D and trimming were determined from the DNA. This table has some 240,000 clones, 70% to 90% appearing once. The source material was PBMCs or T cells enriched from blood (not recorded which). The rearrangement links TRBV7-8 to TRBJ2-1; D might be TRBD1 (6 bases). The receptor's source is a woman in her forties or fifties who had been exposed to COVID-19. The CDR3 is CASSLAGDKYNEQFF. In nucleotides, the CDR3 is TGTGCCAGCAGCTTAGCCGGGGACAAGTACAATGAGCAGTTCTTC. The complete variable domain, with remaining parts taken from reference TRBV7-8 and TRBJ2-1, reads GAGVSQSPRYKVAKRGQDVALRCDPISGHVSLFWYQQALGQGPEFLTYFQNEAQLDKSGLPSDRFFAERPEGSVSTLKIQRTQQEDSAVYLCASSLAGDKYNEQFFGPGTRLTVL.